The 20 T cell receptor beta chains reported below all come from one sample, sequenced in a study of early stage breast cancer tumors. Libraries were prepared by immunoSEQ multiplex PCR; TCRdb keeps only in-frame clonotypes and omits some of them. The sample gives about 14,000 clones, roughly 84% of which show up once; around 4.7% is in the top ten. The specimen sequenced was normal breast tissue next to the tumor. The receptors stem from a person under 45 with breast cancer.

The chain uses TRBV9 and TRBJ2-2; 9 bases line up with TRBD1. With 3 bases clipped from V and 3 bases from J, the junction kept 12 bases outside the gene matches. Germline values: CDR1 SGDLS, CDR2 YYNGEE. The CDR3 covers 18 residues. The CDR3 loop reads CASSDPPTGGIDTGELFF. In nucleotides, the CDR3 is TGTGCCAGCAGCGATCCCCCTACAGGGGGCATCGACACCGGGGAGCTGTTTTTT.

The rearrangement joins TRBV9 to TRBJ2-7; D possibly corresponds to TRBD2 (5 bases). Trimming removed 3 bases from V and 6 bases from J, with 10 bases in between. Germline V gene sequence: CDR1 SGDLS, CDR2 YYNGEE. The CDR3 runs to 12 residues. The CDR3 protein is CASSELEGEQYF. CDR3 DNA sequence: TGTGCCAGCAGCGAGTTAGAGGGCGAGCAGTACTTC.

For the CDR3, the DNA is TGTGCCAGCAGCCTAGCGGGAGACATCGACGAGCAGTACTTC. Protein sequence: CASSLAGDIDEQYF. The chain recombines TRBV6-1 with TRBJ2-7; TRBD2 agrees at 10 bases. CDR3 length: 14 amino acids. The germline V gene has CDR1 MNHNS and CDR2 SASEGT. With 6 bases clipped from V and 5 bases from J, the junction kept 7 bases outside the gene matches.

The chain employs TRBV30 and TRBJ2-7; a possible D gene is TRBD1 (6 bases). There are 15 residues in the CDR3. Between the trimmed V and J ends, which lost 2 bases and 4 bases, there was a span of 18 bases. CDR1 GTSNPN and CDR2 SVGIG come from the germline V gene (reference sequence). The CDR3 coding sequence is TGTGCCTGGAGTATGCCGACAGGACTCACTTACGAGCAGTACTTC. It is translated as CAWSMPTGLTYEQYF.

V usage is TRBV11-2 and J usage is TRBJ2-3; D unresolved. Germline V gene lookup returns CDR1 SGHAT and CDR2 FQNNGV. This CDR3 comprises 17 residues. Trimming took off 1 base at V and 4 bases at J, with 18 bases between the two ends. CDR3 bases: TGTGCCAGCAGCTTAGGAAGCAGCCCATCGGGCTCAGATACGCAGTATTTT. Translation: CASSLGSSPSGSDTQYF.

The chain links TRBV18 to TRBJ1-6; a weak D match, TRBD1 (6 bases). The CDR3 is made up of 17 amino acids. Trimming cost V 2 bases and J 7 bases, with 18 bases left between them. Looked up from germline, CDR1 is KGHSH and CDR2 is LQKENI. The CDR3 nucleotides read TGTGCCAGCTCACCAAGGGGGAGGGAGGAAAGCAATTCACCCCTCCACTTT. Translation: CASSPRGREESNSPLHF. The entire variable domain, with the rest obtained from reference TRBV18 and TRBJ1-6, is as follows: NAGVMQNPRHLVRRRGQEARLRCSPMKGHSHVYWYRQLPEEGLKFMVYLQKENIIDESGMPKERFSAEFPKEGPSILRIQQVVRGDSAAYFCASSPRGREESNSPLHFGNGTRLTVT.

This sequence joins TRBV30 and TRBJ2-3; no definite D call. Germline loops: CDR1 GTSNPN, CDR2 SVGIG (reference sequence). The CDR3 contains 12 residues. V was cut by 6 bases and J by 0 bases, with 7 bases left in between. CDR3: CACTDSTDTQYF. In DNA, the CDR3 is TGTGCCTGCACCGATAGCACAGATACGCAGTATTTT. The whole variable domain, remainder taken from reference TRBV30 and TRBJ2-3, is SQTIHQWPATLVQPVGSPLSLECTVEGTSNPNLYWYRQAAGRGLQLLFYSVGIGQISSEVPQNLSASRPQDRQFILSSKKLLLSDSGFYLCACTDSTDTQYFGPGTRLTVL.

The chain employs TRBV27 and TRBJ2-3, with 7 nucleotides matching TRBD2. In germline, CDR1 is MNHEY, CDR2 SMNVEV (reference sequence). Unmatched junction bases numbered 3, after V lost 2 bases and J lost 7 bases. This CDR3 comprises 13 residues. CDR3 region: CASSLGGGNTQYF. The CDR3 bases are TGTGCCAGCAGTTTAGGCGGGGGAAATACGCAGTATTTT.

The DNA of the CDR3 is TGTGCCAGCAGGGGTGGGACTAGCGGGACCTACGAGCAGTACTTC. Residues: CASRGGTSGTYEQYF. The chain recombines TRBV6-5 with TRBJ2-7; TRBD2 matches 13 bases. This CDR3 region has 15 residues. Germline trimming cut 6 bases from V and 2 bases from J; bases unmatched to any gene: 4. Germline CDR1 is MNHEY and CDR2 is SVGAGI.

This sequence joins TRBV18 and TRBJ1-6; D not resolved. This CDR3 has 15 amino acids. Trimming removed 3 bases at V and 0 bases at J, with 6 bases between. Germline lookup yields CDR1 KGHSH and CDR2 LQKENI. The CDR3 DNA reads TGTGCCAGCTCACCGTGGACCTCCTATAATTCACCCCTCCACTTT. Translation gives CASSPWTSYNSPLHF.

This clone is a singleton in its sample. This rearrangement joins TRBV2 to TRBJ2-1, with D maybe TRBD2 (6 bases). This CDR3 has 15 residues. CDR1 and CDR2 from the germline V gene are SNHLY and FYNNEI. Between the trimmed V and J ends, which lost 5 bases and 9 bases, there was a span of 20 bases. The CDR3 coding sequence is TGTGCCAGCAGTCCGGATCGGGGGAGAGGACTTGAGCAGTTCTTC. Protein product: CASSPDRGRGLEQFF.

The CDR3: CASSLNLAGGPGGELFF. The DNA of the CDR3 is TGTGCCAGCAGCTTAAACCTAGCGGGAGGGCCAGGCGGGGAGCTGTTTTTT. This rearrangement joins TRBV7-2 to TRBJ2-2; 12 positions agree with TRBD2. The CDR3 length is 17 residues. The germline CDR1 and CDR2 sequences are SGHTA and FQGNSA. Unmatched junction bases numbered 8, after V lost 2 bases and J lost 7 bases.

The CDR3 loop reads CASNLRGVLKEAFF. For the CDR3, the DNA is TGTGCCAGCAACCTGAGAGGGGTGCTAAAGGAAGCTTTCTTT. The genes are TRBV5-5 and TRBJ1-1, with D possibly matching TRBD1 (5 bases). CDR1 is SGHKS and CDR2 is YYEKEE in the germline V gene (reference sequence). V was shortened by 6 bases and J by 8 bases, with 20 bases between the two germline ends. There are 14 residues in the CDR3.

This sequence joins TRBV5-1 and TRBJ2-5; D gene unclear. CDR3 length equals 15 residues. V lost 0 bases and J 5 bases, leaving 14 bases between the germline ends. Germline CDR1 SGHRS, CDR2 YFSETQ. The CDR3 spells CASSLVLDEWETQYF. CDR3 nucleotides: TGCGCCAGCAGCTTGGTTTTGGACGAATGGGAGACCCAGTACTTC.

The chain is built from TRBV6-1 and TRBJ2-2, with a tentative D call TRBD2 (5 bases). The germline V and J ends were trimmed by 7 bases and 0 bases, with 12 bases remaining between them. This CDR3 contains 15 residues. Germline CDR1 MNHNS, CDR2 SASEGT. CDR3 sequence: CASKRNGANTGELFF. Here the CDR3 DNA reads TGTGCCAGCAAACGGAACGGGGCGAACACCGGGGAGCTGTTTTTT.

V and J are TRBV7-9 and TRBJ2-3; a possible D gene is TRBD2 (5 bases). This CDR3 has 13 residues. Deletions cut 1 base from V and 5 bases from J, with 7 bases between. Per germline, CDR1 SEHNR and CDR2 FQNEAQ (reference sequence). The CDR3: CASSLDREDTQYF. Written as DNA, the CDR3 is TGTGCCAGCAGCTTAGATCGGGAAGATACGCAGTATTTT.

The chain joins TRBV18 to TRBJ1-4; 7 bases are shared with TRBD1. The CDR3 runs to 15 residues. Germline V CDR1 and CDR2: KGHSH, LQKENI. J was trimmed by 12 bases and V by 0 bases; bases with no gene match: 10. Here the CDR3 reads CASSPPSGTGAELFF. The CDR3 bases are TGTGCCAGCTCACCACCGTCGGGAACAGGGGCGGAACTGTTTTTT.

This clone turned up a few times. The rearrangement uses TRBV6-5 and TRBJ2-7; a weak D match, TRBD1 (5 bases). Germline CDR1 and CDR2: MNHEY and SVGAGI. V lost 7 bases, J lost 3 bases, and 7 bases lay in between. CDR3 length: 11 amino acids. This chain's CDR3 is CASNRGYEQYF. The CDR3 DNA sequence: TGTGCCAGCAATAGGGGCTACGAGCAGTACTTC.

The chain carries TRBV18 and TRBJ2-2; D unclear. Trimming removed 1 base at V and 0 bases at J, with 9 bases between. From germline, CDR1 is KGHSH and CDR2 LQKENI. The CDR3 totals 16 residues. CDR3 in DNA: TGTGCCAGCTCACCACGCGGCAGATCGAACACCGGGGAGCTGTTTTTT. Protein sequence: CASSPRGRSNTGELFF.

The CDR3, as DNA: TGTGCCAGCAGTGAAACTCCGGGCGCGGGGCGGCCAGATACGCAGTATTTT. Amino acids: CASSETPGAGRPDTQYF. This chain links TRBV6-4 with TRBJ2-3, with D perhaps matching TRBD2 (6 bases). The V end was cut by 3 bases, the J end by 4 bases, with 20 bases between. The germline CDR1 and CDR2 sequences are MRHNA and SNTAGT. This CDR3 comprises 17 residues.